This T cell receptor (beta chain) appears in the sequencing data of a study of T cell changes during pregnancy in multiple sclerosis. The data were produced by immunoSEQ multiplex PCR, yet TCRdb's version contains in-frame clones alone and is incomplete. The sample lists fewer than 55,000 clones, almost 90% occurring once. The sample here was peripheral blood, taken after pregnancy. This receptor was identified in a female donor in good health, enrolled as a control in a pregnancy study.

The CDR3 bases are TGTGCCAGCAGGTTCGGCCCCGGGGGGTCCTACGAGCAGTACTTC. Translated, it gives CASRFGPGGSYEQYF. The chain is built from TRBV5-6 and TRBJ2-7; TRBD2 matches at 7 bases. V gave up 5 bases and J gave up 1 base; unmatched junction bases: 9. The CDR3 runs to 15 residues. The germline V gene encodes CDR1 SGHDT and CDR2 YYEEEE.